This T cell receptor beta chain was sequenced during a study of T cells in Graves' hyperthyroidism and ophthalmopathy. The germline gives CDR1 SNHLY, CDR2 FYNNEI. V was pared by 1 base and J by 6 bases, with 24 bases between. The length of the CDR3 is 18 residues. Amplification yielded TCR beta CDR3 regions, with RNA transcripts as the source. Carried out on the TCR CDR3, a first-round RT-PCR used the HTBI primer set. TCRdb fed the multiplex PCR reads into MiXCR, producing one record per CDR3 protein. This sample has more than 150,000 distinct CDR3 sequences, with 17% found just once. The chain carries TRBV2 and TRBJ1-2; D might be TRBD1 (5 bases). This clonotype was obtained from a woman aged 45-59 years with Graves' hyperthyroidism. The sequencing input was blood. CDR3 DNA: TGTGCCAGCAGTGAAGTTAGGGGCTGGGGTGAGCTCATACATGGCTACACCTTC. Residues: CASSEVRGWGELIHGYTF.